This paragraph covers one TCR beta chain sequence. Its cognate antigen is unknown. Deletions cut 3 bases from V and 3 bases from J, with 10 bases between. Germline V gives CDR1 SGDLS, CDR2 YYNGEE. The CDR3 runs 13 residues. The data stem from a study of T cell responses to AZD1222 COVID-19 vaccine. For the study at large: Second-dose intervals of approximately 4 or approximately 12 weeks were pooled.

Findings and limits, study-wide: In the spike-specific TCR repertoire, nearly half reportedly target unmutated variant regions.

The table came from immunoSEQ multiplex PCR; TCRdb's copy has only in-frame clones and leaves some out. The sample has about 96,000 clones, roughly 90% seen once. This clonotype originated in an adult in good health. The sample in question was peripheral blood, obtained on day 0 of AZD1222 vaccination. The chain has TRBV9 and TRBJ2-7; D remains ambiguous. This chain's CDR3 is CASSAELDYEQYF. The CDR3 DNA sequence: TGTGCCAGCAGCGCAGAATTAGACTACGAGCAGTACTTC.